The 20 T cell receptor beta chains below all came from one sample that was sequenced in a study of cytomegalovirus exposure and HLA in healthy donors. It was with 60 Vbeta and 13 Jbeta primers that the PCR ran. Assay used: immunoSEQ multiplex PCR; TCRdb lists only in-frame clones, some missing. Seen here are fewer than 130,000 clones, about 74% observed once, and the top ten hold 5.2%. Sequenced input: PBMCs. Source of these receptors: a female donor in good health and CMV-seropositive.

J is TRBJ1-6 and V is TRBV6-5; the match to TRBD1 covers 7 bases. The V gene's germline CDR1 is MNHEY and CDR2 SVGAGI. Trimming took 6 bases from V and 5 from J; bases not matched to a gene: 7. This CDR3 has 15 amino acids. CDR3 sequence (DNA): TGTGCCAGCAGGCCAAAGACAGGGAATAATTCACCCCTCCACTTT. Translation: CASRPKTGNNSPLHF.

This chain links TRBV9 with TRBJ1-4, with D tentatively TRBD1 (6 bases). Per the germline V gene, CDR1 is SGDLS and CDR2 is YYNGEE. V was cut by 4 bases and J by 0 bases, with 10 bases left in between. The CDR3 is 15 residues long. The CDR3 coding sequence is TGTGCCAGCAGCCCAAGGACAGCAACTAATGAAAAACTGTTTTTT. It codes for CASSPRTATNEKLFF. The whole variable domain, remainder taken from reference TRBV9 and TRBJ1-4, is DSGVTQTPKHLITATGQRVTLRCSPRSGDLSVYWYQQSLDQGLQFLIQYYNGEERAKGNILERFSAQQFPDLHSELNLSSLELGDSALYFCASSPRTATNEKLFFGSGTQLSVL.

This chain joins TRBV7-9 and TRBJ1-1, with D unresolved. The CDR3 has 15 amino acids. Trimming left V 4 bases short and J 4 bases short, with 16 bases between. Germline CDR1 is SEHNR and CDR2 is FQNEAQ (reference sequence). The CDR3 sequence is CASSSRRRAITEAFF. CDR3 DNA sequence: TGTGCCAGCAGCTCCCGGAGGCGGGCCATCACTGAAGCTTTCTTT.

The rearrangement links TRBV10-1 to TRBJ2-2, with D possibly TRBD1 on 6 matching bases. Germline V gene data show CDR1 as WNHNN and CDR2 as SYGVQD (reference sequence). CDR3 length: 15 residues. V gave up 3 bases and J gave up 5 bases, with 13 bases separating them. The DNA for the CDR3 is TGCGCCAGCAGTGATAGGGGGATGAGAACCGGGGAGCTGTTTTTT. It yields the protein CASSDRGMRTGELFF.

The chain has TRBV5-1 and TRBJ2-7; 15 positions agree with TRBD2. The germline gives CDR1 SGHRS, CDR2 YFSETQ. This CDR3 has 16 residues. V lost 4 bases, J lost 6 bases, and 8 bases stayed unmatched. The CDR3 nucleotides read TGCGCCAGCAGCACCGGACTAGCGGGAGGGCCTCGCGAGCAGTACTTC. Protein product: CASSTGLAGGPREQYF.

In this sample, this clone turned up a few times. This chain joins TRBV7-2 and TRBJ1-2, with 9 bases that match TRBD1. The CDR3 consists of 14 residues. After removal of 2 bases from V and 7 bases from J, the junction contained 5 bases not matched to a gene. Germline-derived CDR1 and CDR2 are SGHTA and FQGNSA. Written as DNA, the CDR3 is TGTGCCAGCAGCTTAAACTGGGACAGGGTTGGCTACACCTTC. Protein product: CASSLNWDRVGYTF.

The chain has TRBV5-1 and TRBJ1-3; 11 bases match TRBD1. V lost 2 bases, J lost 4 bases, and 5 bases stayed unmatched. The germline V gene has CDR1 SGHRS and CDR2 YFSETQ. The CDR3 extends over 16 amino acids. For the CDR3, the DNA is TGCGCCAGCAGCTTCAATGGACAGGGGGCAGGAAACACCATATATTTT. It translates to CASSFNGQGAGNTIYF. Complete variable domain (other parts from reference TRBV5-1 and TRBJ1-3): KAGVTQTPRYLIKTRGQQVTLSCSPISGHRSVSWYQQTPGQGLQFLFEYFSETQRNKGNFPGRFSGRQFSNSRSEMNVSTLELGDSALYLCASSFNGQGAGNTIYFGEGSWLTVV.

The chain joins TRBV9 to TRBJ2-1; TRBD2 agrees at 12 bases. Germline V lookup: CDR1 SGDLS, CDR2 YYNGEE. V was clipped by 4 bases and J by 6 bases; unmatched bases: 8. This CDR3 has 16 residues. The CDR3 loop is CASSPRLAGALNEQFF. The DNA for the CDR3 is TGTGCCAGCAGCCCGCGACTAGCGGGAGCGCTCAATGAGCAGTTCTTC.

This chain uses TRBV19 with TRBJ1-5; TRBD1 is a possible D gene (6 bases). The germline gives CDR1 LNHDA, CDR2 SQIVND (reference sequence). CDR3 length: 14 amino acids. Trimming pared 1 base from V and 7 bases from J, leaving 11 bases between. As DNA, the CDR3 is TGTGCCAGTAGTATAGTCGGGACACCCCAGCCCCAGCATTTT. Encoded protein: CASSIVGTPQPQHF.

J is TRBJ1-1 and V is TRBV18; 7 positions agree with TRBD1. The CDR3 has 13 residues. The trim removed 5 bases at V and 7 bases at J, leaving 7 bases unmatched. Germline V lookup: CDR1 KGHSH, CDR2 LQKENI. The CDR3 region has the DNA TGTGCCAGCTCAACTACAGGGGTGCGTGAAGCTTTCTTT. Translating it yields CASSTTGVREAFF.

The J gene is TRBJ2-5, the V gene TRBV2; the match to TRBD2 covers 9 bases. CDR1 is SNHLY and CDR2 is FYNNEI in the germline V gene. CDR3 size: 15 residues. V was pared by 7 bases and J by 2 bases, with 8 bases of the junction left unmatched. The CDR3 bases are TGTGCCAGCACGAGGCGGGGGGGCCTACAAGAGACCCAGTACTTC. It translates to CASTRRGGLQETQYF.

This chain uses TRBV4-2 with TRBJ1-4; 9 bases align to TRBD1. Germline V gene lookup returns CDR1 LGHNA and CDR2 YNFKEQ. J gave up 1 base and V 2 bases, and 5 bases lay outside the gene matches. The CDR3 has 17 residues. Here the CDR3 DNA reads TGTGCCAGCAGCCAACGGAACAGGGGGCGAACTAATGAAAAACTGTTTTTT. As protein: CASSQRNRGRTNEKLFF.

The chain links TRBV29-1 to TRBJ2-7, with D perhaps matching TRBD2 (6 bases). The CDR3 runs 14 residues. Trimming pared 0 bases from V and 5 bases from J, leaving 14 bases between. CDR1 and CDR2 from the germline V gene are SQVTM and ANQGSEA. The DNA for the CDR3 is TGCAGCGTTGAAGACGGGGGTCCTAGGGACGAGCAGTACTTC. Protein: CSVEDGGPRDEQYF.

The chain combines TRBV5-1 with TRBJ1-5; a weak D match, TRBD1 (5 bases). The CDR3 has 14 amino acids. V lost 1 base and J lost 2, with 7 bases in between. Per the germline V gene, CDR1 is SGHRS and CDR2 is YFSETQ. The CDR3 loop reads CASSLTGGNQPQHF. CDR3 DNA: TGCGCCAGCAGCTTGACAGGAGGCAATCAGCCCCAGCATTTT. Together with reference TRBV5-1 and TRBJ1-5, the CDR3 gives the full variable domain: KAGVTQTPRYLIKTRGQQVTLSCSPISGHRSVSWYQQTPGQGLQFLFEYFSETQRNKGNFPGRFSGRQFSNSRSEMNVSTLELGDSALYLCASSLTGGNQPQHFGDGTRLSIL.

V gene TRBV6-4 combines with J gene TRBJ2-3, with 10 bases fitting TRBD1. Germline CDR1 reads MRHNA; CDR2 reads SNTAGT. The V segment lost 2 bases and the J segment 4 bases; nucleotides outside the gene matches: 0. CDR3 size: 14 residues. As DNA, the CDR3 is TGTGCCAGCAGTGACGGACAGGGGGCAGATACGCAGTATTTT. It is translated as CASSDGQGADTQYF.

CDR3 protein: CAWRRGSEQYF. The CDR3 nucleotides are TGTGCCTGGAGGAGGGGGTCCGAGCAGTACTTC. This chain uses TRBV30 with TRBJ2-5, with D maybe TRBD1 (6 bases). The J call is doubtful: the DNA matches TRBJ2-7 better. The CDR3 has 11 amino acids. From germline, CDR1 is GTSNPN and CDR2 SVGIG (reference sequence).

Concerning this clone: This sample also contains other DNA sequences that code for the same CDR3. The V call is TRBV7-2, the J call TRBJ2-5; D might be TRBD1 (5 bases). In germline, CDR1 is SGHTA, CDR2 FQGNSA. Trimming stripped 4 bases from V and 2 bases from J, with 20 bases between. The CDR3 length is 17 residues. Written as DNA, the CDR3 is TGTGCCAGCAGCTCAACATCAGGACACAATCGACAAGAGACCCAGTACTTC. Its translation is CASSSTSGHNRQETQYF. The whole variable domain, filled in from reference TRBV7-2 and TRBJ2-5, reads GAGVSQSPSNKVTEKGKDVELRCDPISGHTALYWYRQSLGQGLEFLIYFQGNSAPDKSGLPSDRFSAERTGGSVSTLTIQRTQQEDSAVYLCASSSTSGHNRQETQYFGPGTRLLVL.

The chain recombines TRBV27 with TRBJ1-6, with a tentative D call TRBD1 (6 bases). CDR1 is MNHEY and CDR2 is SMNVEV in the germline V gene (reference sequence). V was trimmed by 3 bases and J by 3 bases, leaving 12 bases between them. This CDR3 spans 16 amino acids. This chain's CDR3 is CASSFIRGVYNSPLHF. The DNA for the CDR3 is TGTGCCAGCAGTTTCATCAGGGGCGTCTATAATTCACCCCTCCACTTT.

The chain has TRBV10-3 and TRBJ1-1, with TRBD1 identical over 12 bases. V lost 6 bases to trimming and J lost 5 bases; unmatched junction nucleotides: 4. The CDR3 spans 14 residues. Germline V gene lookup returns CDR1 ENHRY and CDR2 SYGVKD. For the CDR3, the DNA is TGTGCCATCAGCGAGGGACAGGGGGCAACTGAAGCTTTCTTT. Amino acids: CAISEGQGATEAFF.

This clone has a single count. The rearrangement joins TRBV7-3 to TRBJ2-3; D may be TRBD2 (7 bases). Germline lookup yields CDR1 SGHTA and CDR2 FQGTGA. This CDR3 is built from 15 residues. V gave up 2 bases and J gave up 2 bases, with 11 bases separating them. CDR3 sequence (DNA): TGTGCCAGCAGCTTAGGGGGGGGGCTCACAGATACGCAGTATTTT. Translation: CASSLGGGLTDTQYF.